This entry lists 4 T cell receptor beta chains sequenced from one sample in a study of blood T cell repertoires in COVID-19. Repertoires were generated with immunoSEQ multiplex PCR, while TCRdb's copy carries only in-frame clones and drops some. The sample contains about 46,000 clones, 70% to 90% of which appear only once. Sequencing was carried out using peripheral blood. Receptor source: a human donor in a cohort sampled during active COVID-19. The donor label of this sample is uncertain.

This clone was seen a handful of times. The rearrangement uses TRBV3-1 (or the pseudogene TRBV3-2) and TRBJ1-1, with D tentatively TRBD1 (6 bases). The ends were cut back, 6 bases at V and 0 bases at J, with 14 bases in the middle. CDR1 is LGHDT and CDR2 is YNNKEL in the germline V gene (reference sequence). The CDR3 extends over 15 amino acids. The CDR3 region is CASRPTGFMNTEAFF. CDR3 coding DNA: TGTGCCAGCAGACCTACAGGGTTCATGAACACTGAAGCTTTCTTT.

The J gene is TRBJ1-5, the V gene TRBV5-5; D remains ambiguous. The CDR3 spans 13 residues. The germline CDR1 and CDR2 sequences are SGHKS and YYEKEE (reference sequence). V was shortened by 0 bases and J by 2 bases, with 3 bases between the two germline ends. This CDR3 is CASSLAGNQPQHF. CDR3 nucleotides: TGTGCCAGCAGCTTGGCTGGCAATCAGCCCCAGCATTTT.

The chain carries TRBV4-2 and TRBJ1-2; 8 bases map to TRBD1. Germline V gene lookup returns CDR1 LGHNA and CDR2 YNFKEQ. The CDR3 loop spans 13 amino acids. V was clipped by 3 bases and J by 7 bases; unmatched bases: 4. The CDR3 sequence is CASSQDRVGGYTF. The CDR3 DNA follows: TGTGCCAGCAGCCAGGACAGGGTAGGTGGCTACACCTTC.

The chain has TRBV11-1 and TRBJ1-6, with unresolved D. The CDR3 spans 14 residues. CDR1 is SGHAT and CDR2 is FQDESV in the germline V gene (reference sequence). Trimming left V 1 base short and J 3 bases short, with 4 bases between. CDR3 amino acids: CASSLGHYNSPLHF. DNA for the CDR3: TGTGCCAGCAGCTTAGGACACTATAATTCACCCCTCCACTTT.